A selection of T cell receptor beta chains follows, all from one sample in a study of blood T cell repertoires in COVID-19. Profiled with immunoSEQ multiplex PCR; TCRdb holds only in-frame clones, not every one. The repertoire holds about 160,000 clones, around 82% seen once, with 6.5% to 9% in the top ten. The sample was peripheral blood. The receptors stem from a middle-aged woman with COVID-19, enrolled during active disease. CDR3s include the opening cysteine and the closing phenylalanine or tryptophan. Each record gives: CDR3 length, V gene, CDR3 protein.

>13|TRBV18
CASSPQSTDTQYF
>16|TRBV4-2
CASSQDRQGINQPQHF
>17|TRBV14
CASSQEFTSGFTDTQYF
>12|TRBV2
CASNRGGDTQYF
>14|TRBV10-2
CASRGTGSTGELFF
>15|TRBV3-1/TRBV3-2
CASSQTPSGVGEQFF
>12|TRBV7-8
CASSLAWPEAFF
>14|TRBV7-8
CASSLPGLANEQFF
>16|TRBV28
CASSTLGGTLADGYTF
>15|TRBV7-6
CASSLTDSRNQPQHF
>14|TRBV19
CASSTYRSTSEAFF
>17|TRBV5-5
CASSFRLAGASTETQYF
>15|TRBV7-8
CASSLSLSSGNTIYF
>12|TRBV6-5
CASRRTGAEAFF
>12|TRBV19
CASREGGNEQFF
>13|TRBV30
CAWTTGGNQPQHF
>14|TRBV2
CASGRPDSLGEQYF